The sequence of this T cell receptor beta chain was determined in a study of blood T cell repertoires in COVID-19 (dated by TCRdb to about 2020). In terms of the full investigation: Collaborator samples came from the United States, Italy and Spain and covered acute and convalescent phases of COVID-19. The material from the prospective study consisted of cDNA or gDNA derived from T cells, B-cell-depleted T cells, or PBMCs. Subjects who had been exposed to COVID-19, were actively infected with it, or had recovered from it provided the deeply sampled blood TCRbeta repertoires that made up the dataset. The repertoires were released in a freely available public database intended as a resource for research on the immune response to SARS-CoV-2. The samples were drawn from two sources: the first 160 participants of the ongoing ImmuneRACE study, and 1,200 or so subjects contributed by 6 global collaborators. A de-identified subject ID, COVID-19 status, age in years and sex were almost always included in the sample metadata. Where HLA class I and class II types were available, the types were taken from metadata supplied by the sample provider, not from assay-based typing.

TCRbeta CDR3 regions were amplified from genomic DNA using the immunoSEQ Assay, a bias-controlled multiplex PCR. The authors' pipeline ran thus. The number of nucleated cells in each sample was estimated by amplification of reference gene primers within the assay. To quantify the absolute abundance of each unique TCRbeta CDR3 rearrangement, sequence reads were collapsed and filtered. Productive Simpson clonality was computed per sample as the square root of Simpson's diversity index over productive rearrangements. Sourced from immuneACCESS, this table was stored by TCRdb with only in-frame sequences that have V and J called. A share of the clones is absent; for the studies checked, an unresolved V gene accounts for under half, and the remainder has no known explanation. V and J calls and clone size are given by that table; D and trimming were obtained from the DNA. Present in this sample are approximately 58,000 clones, about 76% of which were seen just once. 43% of the sample rests with the top ten.

At the junction V is shortened by 4 bases and J by 5 bases; bases outside the gene matches: 8. In the germline V gene, CDR1 corresponds to SGHRS and CDR2 to YFSETQ. Its CDR3 holds 16 amino acids, cysteine through phenylalanine. Only the CDR3 portion is preserved as DNA: 48 bases, with reading frame beginning at the first base. Results and caveats for the whole study, not just this receptor: The quantity of clinical and demographic metadata differed by source and by participant and was supplied without curation.

Each collaborating institution followed its own protocols to collect whole blood in K2EDTA tubes. Collaborator samples were shipped for TCRbeta analysis as frozen whole blood, isolated PBMCs, or DNA extracted from either sample type. Worth noting for this clone: The antigen this receptor binds is unknown. Base-call qualities are not available, and no considerably larger clone is one nucleotide away.

Recombination linked TRBV5-1 to TRBJ2-1; 11 nucleotides in the junction match TRBD1. Material: peripheral blood. The receptor was isolated from a man in his sixties or seventies with active or convalescent COVID-19. In nucleotides, the sequence is TGCGCCAGCAGCACCTCCGGGACAGGGGGACACAATGAGCAGTTCTTC. The translation is CASSTSGTGGHNEQFF.